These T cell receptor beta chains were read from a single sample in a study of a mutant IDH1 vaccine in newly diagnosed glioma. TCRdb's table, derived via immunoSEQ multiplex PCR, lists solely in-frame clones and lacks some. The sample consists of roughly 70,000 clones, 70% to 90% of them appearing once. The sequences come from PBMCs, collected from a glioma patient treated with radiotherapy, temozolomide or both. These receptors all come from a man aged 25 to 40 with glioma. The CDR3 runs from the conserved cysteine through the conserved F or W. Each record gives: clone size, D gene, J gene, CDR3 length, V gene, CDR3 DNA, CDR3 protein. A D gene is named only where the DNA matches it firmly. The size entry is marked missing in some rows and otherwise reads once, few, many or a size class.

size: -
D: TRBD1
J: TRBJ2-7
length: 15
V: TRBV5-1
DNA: TGCGCCAGCAGCTCGACAGGGGGAAGGGGCTACGAGCAGTACTTC
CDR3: CASSSTGGRGYEQYF

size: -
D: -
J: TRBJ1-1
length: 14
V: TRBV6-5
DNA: TGTGCCAGCAGTCCCAGGGGTGTCGACACTGAAGCTTTCTTT
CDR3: CASSPRGVDTEAFF

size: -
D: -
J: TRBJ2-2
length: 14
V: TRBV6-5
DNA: TGTGCCAGCAGTTACGGAAAGAACACCGGGGAGCTGTTTTTT
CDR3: CASSYGKNTGELFF

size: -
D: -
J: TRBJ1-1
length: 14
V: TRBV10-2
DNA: TGCGCCAGCAGTGAGTATGGGGGGCTCGCTGAAGCTTTCTTT
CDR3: CASSEYGGLAEAFF

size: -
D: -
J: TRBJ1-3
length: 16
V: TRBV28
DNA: TGTGCCAGCAGTTCTCCTGGGGGCTCTTCTGGAAACACCATATATTTT
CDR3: CASSSPGGSSGNTIYF

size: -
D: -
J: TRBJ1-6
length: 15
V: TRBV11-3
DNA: TGTGCCAGCAGCGAGGGGAGCTCCTATAATTCACCCCTCCACTTT
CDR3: CASSEGSSYNSPLHF

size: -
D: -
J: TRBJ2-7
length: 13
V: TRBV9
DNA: TGTGCCAGCAGCGCCTCGGATTCCTACGAGCAGTACTTC
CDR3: CASSASDSYEQYF

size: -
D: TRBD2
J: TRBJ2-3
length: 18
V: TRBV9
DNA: TGTGCCAGCAGCGTAGCTACGTCCAGCGGGGGGAGCACAGATACGCAGTATTTT
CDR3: CASSVATSSGGSTDTQYF

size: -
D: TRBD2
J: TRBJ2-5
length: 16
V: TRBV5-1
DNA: TGCGCCAGCAGTCTGCCTAGCGGGGGGGCCGGAGAGACCCAGTACTTC
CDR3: CASSLPSGGAGETQYF

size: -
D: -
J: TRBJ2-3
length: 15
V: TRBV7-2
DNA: TGTGCCAGCAGCTTAGCGGGGGGGCCCGCAGATACGCAGTATTTT
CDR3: CASSLAGGPADTQYF

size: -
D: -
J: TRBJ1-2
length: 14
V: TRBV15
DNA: TGTGCCACCAGCAGAGATAAAAAGAAGTATGGCTACACCTTC
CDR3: CATSRDKKKYGYTF

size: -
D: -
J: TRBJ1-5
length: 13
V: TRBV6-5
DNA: TGTGCCAGCAGTTACTCGATTGCTCAGCCCCAGCATTTT
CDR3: CASSYSIAQPQHF

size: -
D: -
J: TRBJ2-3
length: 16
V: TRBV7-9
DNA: TGTGCCAGCAGCTTAGGTCGACACGAGAGCACAGATACGCAGTATTTT
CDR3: CASSLGRHESTDTQYF

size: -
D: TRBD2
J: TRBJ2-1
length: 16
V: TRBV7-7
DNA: TGTGCCAGCAGCTTTGGGGCTAGCGGGGGGAACAATGAGCAGTTCTTC
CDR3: CASSFGASGGNNEQFF

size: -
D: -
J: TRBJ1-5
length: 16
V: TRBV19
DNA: TGTGCCAGTAGTATAGCCTCAGTGTATAGCAATCAGCCCCAGCATTTT
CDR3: CASSIASVYSNQPQHF

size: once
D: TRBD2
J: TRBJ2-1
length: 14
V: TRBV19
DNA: TGTGCCAGTAGTAGCGGGGGTTCCTACAATGAGCAGTTCTTC
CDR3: CASSSGGSYNEQFF

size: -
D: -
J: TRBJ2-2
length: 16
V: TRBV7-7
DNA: TGTGCCAGCAGCGAATCCGCCGGGGGCCCCACCGGGGAGCTGTTTTTT
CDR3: CASSESAGGPTGELFF

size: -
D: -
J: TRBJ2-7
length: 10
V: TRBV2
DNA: TGTGCCAGCAGTTATGCCAAGCAGTACTTC
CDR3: CASSYAKQYF

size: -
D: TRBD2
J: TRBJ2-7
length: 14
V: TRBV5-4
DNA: TGTGCCAGCAGTCCAGGACTAGCTCCCCACGAGCAGTACTTC
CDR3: CASSPGLAPHEQYF

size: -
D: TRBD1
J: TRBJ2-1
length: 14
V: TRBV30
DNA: TGTGCCGGCGCCCCAGGGGGCGGCTACAATGAGCAGTTCTTC
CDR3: CAGAPGGGYNEQFF

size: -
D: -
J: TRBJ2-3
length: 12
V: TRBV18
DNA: TGTGCCAGCTCACCTAGCACAGATACGCAGTATTTT
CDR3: CASSPSTDTQYF

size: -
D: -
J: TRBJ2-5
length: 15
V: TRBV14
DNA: TGTGCCAGCAGCCAAGGGCAGGGGATTCAAGAGACCCAGTACTTC
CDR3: CASSQGQGIQETQYF

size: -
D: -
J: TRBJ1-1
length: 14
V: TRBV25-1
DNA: TGTGCCAGCAGTGTCGGGGCGGGTTGGACTGAAGCTTTCTTT
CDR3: CASSVGAGWTEAFF

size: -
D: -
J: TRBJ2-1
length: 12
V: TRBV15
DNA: TGTGCCACCGCCAAATTGAAGGATGAGCAGTTCTTC
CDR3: CATAKLKDEQFF

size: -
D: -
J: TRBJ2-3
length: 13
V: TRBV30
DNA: TGTGCCTGGACAGGCTCTAGCACAGATACGCAGTATTTT
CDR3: CAWTGSSTDTQYF

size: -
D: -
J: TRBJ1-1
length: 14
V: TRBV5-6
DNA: TGTGCCAGCAGCTTACCTGTCAGCTACACTGAAGCTTTCTTT
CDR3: CASSLPVSYTEAFF

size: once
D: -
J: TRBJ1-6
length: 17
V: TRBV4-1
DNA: TGCGCCAGCAGCCAAGAAGGAGCGGGACATGCTAATTCACCCCTCCACTTT
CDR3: CASSQEGAGHANSPLHF

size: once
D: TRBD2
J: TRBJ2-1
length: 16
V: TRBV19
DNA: TGTGCCAGTAGTATAGACGCTAGCGGGGTAGTGAATGAGCAGTTCTTC
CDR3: CASSIDASGVVNEQFF

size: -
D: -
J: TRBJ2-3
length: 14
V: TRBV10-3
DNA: TGTGCCACCAAAGGACAGAAAGAGACAGATACGCAGTATTTT
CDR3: CATKGQKETDTQYF

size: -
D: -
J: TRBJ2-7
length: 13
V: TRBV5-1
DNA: TGCGCCAGCAGCTCCCAGGGTTTCGACGAGCAGTACTTC
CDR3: CASSSQGFDEQYF

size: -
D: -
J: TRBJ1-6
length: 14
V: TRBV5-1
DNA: TGCGCCAGCAGTGTTGGGCCCCCGGGTTCACCCCTCCACTTT
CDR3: CASSVGPPGSPLHF

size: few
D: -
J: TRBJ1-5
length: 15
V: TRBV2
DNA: TGTGCCAGCAGTGATCACAGGTATAGCAATCAGCCCCAGCATTTT
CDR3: CASSDHRYSNQPQHF